This is a list of T cell receptor beta chains from one sample in a study of blood T cells in healthy people across ages. TCRdb reprocessed the 5' RACE reads with MiXCR, giving one entry per CDR3 protein. The table lists about 1.6 million distinct CDR3 sequences, roughly 32% of them singletons. Source material: blood. These receptors were collected from a woman in her 30s in good health. Each CDR3 is given with its conserved first and last residue. A D gene is named only where the DNA matches it firmly. The size field is filled for only some rows; it gives once, few, many or a size class.

j_call v_call d_call clone_size cdr3_nt cdr3_aa
TRBJ2-2 TRBV11-2 TRBD2 NA TGTGCCAGCAGCTTCCTTCCACCGGGACTAGCGGGGGGGCGTAACACCGGGGAGCTGTTTTTT CASSFLPPGLAGGRNTGELFF
TRBJ2-4 TRBV12-3/TRBV12-4 TRBD2 NA TGTGCCAGCAGTCCCCGGGGGATAGCGGGAGCCACCATTCAGTACTTC CASSPRGIAGATIQYF
TRBJ2-1 TRBV30 TRBD1 NA TGTGCCTGGAGCTTAGGACAGGGCAATAGGAATGAGCAGTTCTTC CAWSLGQGNRNEQFF
TRBJ2-3 TRBV4-1 NA many TGCGCCAGCAGCCAAGGAAGGGTTAGGTCTAGCACAGATACGCAGTATTTT CASSQGRVRSSTDTQYF
TRBJ1-2 TRBV20-1 NA NA TGCAGTGCCACCTCCCCTGTGGGGCCCCTGGGAGGCTACACCTTC CSATSPVGPLGGYTF
TRBJ2-2 TRBV6-5 NA NA TGTGCCAGCAGTTCTACAGCTACCGGGGAGCTGTTTTTT CASSSTATGELFF
TRBJ2-7 TRBV20-1 TRBD2 NA TGCAGTGCTAACGGGGTAGGGCTAGCGGAAAGCTCCTGCGAGCAGTACTTC CSANGVGLAESSCEQYF
TRBJ1-5 TRBV6-6 NA few TGTGCCAGCAGTTCCAACAGGGACCAGCCCCAGCATTTT CASSSNRDQPQHF
TRBJ2-7 TRBV28 TRBD1 few TGTGCCAGCAGTTCCTGGACAGGGTCGTCCTATGAGCAGTACTTC CASSSWTGSSYEQYF
TRBJ2-5 TRBV10-1 TRBD1 NA TGCGCCAACCCGGGACCAGGGGGTAAGGAGACCCAGTACTTC CANPGPGGKETQYF
TRBJ2-3 TRBV20-1 NA few TGCAGTGCTAGTGGACTTACAGATACGCAGTATTTT CSASGLTDTQYF
TRBJ1-1 TRBV30 NA NA TGTGCCTGGACAGACTTGAACACTGGAGCTTTCTTT CAWTDLNTGAFF